Following are 7 T cell receptor beta chains from one sample sequenced in a study of blood T cell repertoires in COVID-19. TCRdb's table, derived via immunoSEQ multiplex PCR, lists solely in-frame clones and lacks some. This sample yields fewer than 150,000 clones, of which 70% to 80% are seen a single time; roughly 2.6% belongs to the top ten. The sequencing sample was made of peripheral blood. The receptors originated from a man between 50 and 59 years old with acute or convalescent COVID-19.

The chain employs TRBV27 and TRBJ2-2, with D perhaps TRBD2 (6 bases). Germline V gene data show CDR1 as MNHEY and CDR2 as SMNVEV (reference sequence). V was cut by 7 bases and J by 1 base, with 22 bases left in between. The CDR3 is 18 amino acids. The CDR3 nucleotides are TGTGCCAGCACTCCCCTTCCTAGAACGGGAGAGAACACCGGGGAGCTGTTTTTT. It translates to CASTPLPRTGENTGELFF.

The rearrangement joins TRBV9 to TRBJ2-2, with 8 bases lining up with TRBD1. Per the germline V gene, CDR1 is SGDLS and CDR2 is YYNGEE. V gave up 1 base and J gave up 4 bases; unmatched junction bases: 0. This CDR3 is built from 14 residues. For the CDR3, the DNA is TGTGCCAGCAGCGTAACAGGGGGCACCGGGGAGCTGTTTTTT. This gives the protein CASSVTGGTGELFF.

This chain joins TRBV19 and TRBJ2-1, with 8 positions matching TRBD1. Germline-derived CDR1 and CDR2 are LNHDA and SQIVND (reference sequence). V lost 2 bases and J lost 5; bases outside the gene matches: 5. This CDR3 comprises 15 residues. The CDR3 DNA sequence: TGTGCCAGTAGTATACCACTGACAGGGGACAATGAGCAGTTCTTC. This translates into CASSIPLTGDNEQFF.

The chain couples TRBV9 to TRBJ1-5; D possibly corresponds to TRBD1 (6 bases). From germline, CDR1 is SGDLS and CDR2 YYNGEE. The CDR3 has 15 amino acids. Trimming took off 4 bases at V and 0 bases at J, with 11 bases between the two ends. The CDR3 region is CASSSGQNSNQPQHF. CDR3 nucleotide sequence: TGTGCCAGCAGCTCTGGACAGAATAGCAATCAGCCCCAGCATTTT.

The genes are TRBV28 and TRBJ2-7, with D uncertain. V was clipped by 8 bases and J by 6 bases, with 14 bases between them. CDR1 is MDHEN and CDR2 is SYDVKM in the germline V gene. This CDR3 region has 12 residues. This CDR3 reads CASRYGLREQYF. The CDR3 DNA follows: TGTGCCAGCCGCTATGGGCTGCGCGAGCAGTACTTC.

V is TRBV28 and J is TRBJ2-1; D might be TRBD2 (5 bases). CDR1 and CDR2 from the germline V gene are MDHEN and SYDVKM. Trimming pared 5 bases from V and 0 bases from J, leaving 20 bases between. CDR3 length: 18 amino acids. CDR3 protein: CASSPLQLKRSSYNEQFF. The CDR3 DNA reads as TGTGCCAGCAGTCCACTCCAACTAAAGCGGTCCTCCTACAATGAGCAGTTCTTC.

V and J are TRBV6-5 and TRBJ1-2, with TRBD1 identical over 7 bases. CDR1 is MNHEY, CDR2 SVGAGI, per germline. V lost 2 bases, J lost 8 bases, and 11 bases stayed unmatched. The CDR3 runs to 15 residues. The CDR3 loop is CASSYEGQGVSGYTF. The CDR3, as DNA: TGTGCCAGCAGTTACGAAGGGCAGGGGGTGTCAGGCTACACCTTC.